This T cell receptor (beta chain) was obtained from a study of shared clonotypes between healthy human individuals. The germline V gene encodes CDR1 MDHEN and CDR2 SYDVKM. CDR3 size: 16 residues. The V and J ends lost 3 bases and 2 bases, in that order; junction bases with no gene match: 10. The data were produced by immunoSEQ multiplex PCR, yet TCRdb's version contains in-frame clones alone and is incomplete. The sample shows roughly 2.2 million clones, about nine tenths of them seen only once. The chain has TRBV28 and TRBJ2-7; 7 bases are a match to TRBD1. Sample: naive CD4+ T cells from PBMCs. Subset of the sample: CD45RA+ positively selected. The receptor was derived from a man aged 18-30 years in good health. Some clones in this sample may be carry-over from other donors' samples. Written as DNA, the CDR3 is TGTGCCAGCAGTTTTTGGGGGACAGAAAATACCTACGAGCAGTACTTC. It is translated as CASSFWGTENTYEQYF.